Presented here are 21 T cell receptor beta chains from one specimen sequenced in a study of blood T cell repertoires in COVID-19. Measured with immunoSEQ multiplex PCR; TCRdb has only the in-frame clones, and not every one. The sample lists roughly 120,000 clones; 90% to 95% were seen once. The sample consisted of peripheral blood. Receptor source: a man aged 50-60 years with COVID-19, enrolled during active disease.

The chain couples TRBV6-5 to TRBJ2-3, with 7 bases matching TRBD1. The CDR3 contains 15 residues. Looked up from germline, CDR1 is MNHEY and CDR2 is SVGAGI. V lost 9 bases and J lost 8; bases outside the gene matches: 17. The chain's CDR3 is CASKLTGTEGGTQYF. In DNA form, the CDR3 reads TGTGCCAGTAAACTCACCGGGACAGAAGGGGGTACGCAGTATTTT.

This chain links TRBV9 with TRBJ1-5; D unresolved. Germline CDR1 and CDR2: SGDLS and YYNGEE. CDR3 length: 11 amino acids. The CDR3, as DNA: TGTGGTCGGGATAGCAATCAGCCCCAGCATTTT. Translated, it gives CGRDSNQPQHF.

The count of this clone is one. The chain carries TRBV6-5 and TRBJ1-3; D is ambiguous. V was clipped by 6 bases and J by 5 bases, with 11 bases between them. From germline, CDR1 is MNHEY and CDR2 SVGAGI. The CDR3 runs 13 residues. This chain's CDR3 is CASRLGYRNTIYF. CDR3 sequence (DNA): TGTGCCAGCAGGCTCGGGTATCGAAACACCATATATTTT.

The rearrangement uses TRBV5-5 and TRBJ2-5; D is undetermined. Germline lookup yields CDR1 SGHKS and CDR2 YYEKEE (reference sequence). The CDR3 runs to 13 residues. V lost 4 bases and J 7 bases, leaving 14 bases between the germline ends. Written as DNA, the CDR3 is TGTGCCAGCAGCGGAGAGGATGGCGGGACCCAGTACTTC. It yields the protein CASSGEDGGTQYF.

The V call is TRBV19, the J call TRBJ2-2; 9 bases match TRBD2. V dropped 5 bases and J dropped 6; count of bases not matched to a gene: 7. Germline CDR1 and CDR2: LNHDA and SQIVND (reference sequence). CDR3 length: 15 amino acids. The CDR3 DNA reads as TGTGCCAGTAGTTTGTTAGCGGGAGATCCCGGGGAGCTGTTTTTT. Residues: CASSLLAGDPGELFF.

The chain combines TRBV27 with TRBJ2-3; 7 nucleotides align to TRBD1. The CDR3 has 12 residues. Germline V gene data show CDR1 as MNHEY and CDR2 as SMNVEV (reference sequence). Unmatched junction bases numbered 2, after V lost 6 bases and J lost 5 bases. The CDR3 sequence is CASRRQGDTQYF. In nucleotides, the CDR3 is TGTGCCAGCAGGAGACAGGGAGATACGCAGTATTTT.

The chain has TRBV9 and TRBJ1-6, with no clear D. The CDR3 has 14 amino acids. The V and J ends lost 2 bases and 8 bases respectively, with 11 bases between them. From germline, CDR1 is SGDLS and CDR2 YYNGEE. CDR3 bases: TGTGCCAGCAGCGTGGGCCCGAGTGATTCACCCCTCCACTTT. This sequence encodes CASSVGPSDSPLHF.

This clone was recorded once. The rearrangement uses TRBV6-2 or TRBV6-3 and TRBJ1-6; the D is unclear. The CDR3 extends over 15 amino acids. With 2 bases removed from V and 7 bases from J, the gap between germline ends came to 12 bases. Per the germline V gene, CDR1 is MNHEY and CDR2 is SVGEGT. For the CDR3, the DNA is TGTGCCAGCAGTTACCTGGCAGGCGAGAATTCACCCCTCCACTTT. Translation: CASSYLAGENSPLHF.

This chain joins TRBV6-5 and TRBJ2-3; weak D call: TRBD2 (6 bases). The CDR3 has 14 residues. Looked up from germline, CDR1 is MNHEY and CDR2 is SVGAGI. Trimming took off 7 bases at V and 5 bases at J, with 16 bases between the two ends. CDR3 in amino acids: CASNFGQGGDTQYF. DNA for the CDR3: TGTGCCAGCAATTTCGGGCAGGGAGGAGATACGCAGTATTTT.

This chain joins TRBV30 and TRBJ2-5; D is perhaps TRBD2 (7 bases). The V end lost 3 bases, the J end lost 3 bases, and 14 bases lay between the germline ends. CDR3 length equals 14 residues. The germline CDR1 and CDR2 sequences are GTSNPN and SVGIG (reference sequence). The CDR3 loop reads CAWRPAGAEETQYF. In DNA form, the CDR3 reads TGTGCCTGGAGGCCCGCGGGGGCGGAAGAGACCCAGTACTTC.

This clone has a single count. For the CDR3, the DNA is TGTGCCAGCAGGGACAGGGGAAACACTAATGAAAAACTGTTTTTT. This translates into CASRDRGNTNEKLFF. The rearrangement joins TRBV2 to TRBJ1-4, with TRBD1 matching 9 bases. Germline-derived CDR1 and CDR2 are SNHLY and FYNNEI. The CDR3 length is 15 residues. V was clipped by 6 bases and J by 2 bases; unmatched bases: 4.

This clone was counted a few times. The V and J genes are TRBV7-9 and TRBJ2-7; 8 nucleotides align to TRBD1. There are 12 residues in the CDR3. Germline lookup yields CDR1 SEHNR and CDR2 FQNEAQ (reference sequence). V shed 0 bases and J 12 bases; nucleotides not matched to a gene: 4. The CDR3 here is CASSLARTGWYV. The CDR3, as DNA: TGTGCCAGCAGCTTAGCGAGGACAGGGTGGTACGTC.

The CDR3 sequence is CASSLGPGSYNEQFF. The CDR3 nucleotides read TGTGCCAGCAGCTTAGGTCCAGGTTCCTACAATGAGCAGTTCTTC. The chain is built from TRBV11-2 and TRBJ2-1; no definite D call. The ends were cut back, 1 base at V and 1 base at J, with 8 bases in the middle. From germline, CDR1 is SGHAT and CDR2 FQNNGV. The CDR3 totals 15 residues. Filled out from reference TRBV11-2 and TRBJ2-1, the complete variable domain reads EAGVAQSPRYKIIEKRQSVAFWCNPISGHATLYWYQQILGQGPKLLIQFQNNGVVDDSQLPKDRFSAERLKGVDSTLKIQPAKLEDSAVYLCASSLGPGSYNEQFFGPGTRLTVL.

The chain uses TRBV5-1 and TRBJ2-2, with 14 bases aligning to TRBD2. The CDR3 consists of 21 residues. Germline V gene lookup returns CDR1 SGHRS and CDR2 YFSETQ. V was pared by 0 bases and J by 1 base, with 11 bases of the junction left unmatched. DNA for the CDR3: TGCGCCAGCAGCTTGGTAGCCTCGGGACTAGCGGGAGCCCTGAACACCGGGGAGCTGTTTTTT. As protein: CASSLVASGLAGALNTGELFF. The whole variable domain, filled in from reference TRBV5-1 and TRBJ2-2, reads KAGVTQTPRYLIKTRGQQVTLSCSPISGHRSVSWYQQTPGQGLQFLFEYFSETQRNKGNFPGRFSGRQFSNSRSEMNVSTLELGDSALYLCASSLVASGLAGALNTGELFFGEGSRLTVL.

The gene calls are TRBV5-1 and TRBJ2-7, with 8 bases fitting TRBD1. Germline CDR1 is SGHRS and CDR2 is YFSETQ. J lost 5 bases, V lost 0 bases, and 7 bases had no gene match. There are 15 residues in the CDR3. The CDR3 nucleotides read TGCGCCAGCAGCTTGGAAGGACAGGGAGTTCACGAGCAGTACTTC. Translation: CASSLEGQGVHEQYF.

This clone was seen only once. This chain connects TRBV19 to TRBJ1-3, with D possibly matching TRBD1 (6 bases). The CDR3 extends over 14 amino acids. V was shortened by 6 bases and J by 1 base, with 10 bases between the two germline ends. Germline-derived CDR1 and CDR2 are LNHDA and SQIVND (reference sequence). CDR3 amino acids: CASRMGASGNTIYF. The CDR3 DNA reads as TGTGCCAGTAGAATGGGGGCGTCTGGAAACACCATATATTTT.

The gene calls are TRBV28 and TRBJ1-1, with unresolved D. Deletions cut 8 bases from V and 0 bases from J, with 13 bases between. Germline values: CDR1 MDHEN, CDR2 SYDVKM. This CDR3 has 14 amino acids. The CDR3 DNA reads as TGTGCCAGCTTGTCGGCGGCCATGAACACTGAAGCTTTCTTT. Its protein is CASLSAAMNTEAFF. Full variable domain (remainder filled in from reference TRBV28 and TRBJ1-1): DVKVTQSSRYLVKRTGEKVFLECVQDMDHENMFWYRQDPGLGLRLIYFSYDVKMKEKGDIPEGYSVSREKKERFSLILESASTNQTSMYLCASLSAAMNTEAFFGQGTRLTVV.

The CDR3 protein is CASSSGGSTYNSPLHF. The CDR3 nucleotides read TGTGCCAGCAGTTCTGGCGGTAGCACCTATAATTCACCCCTCCACTTT. The chain couples TRBV27 to TRBJ1-6; D call uncertain. The CDR3 has 16 residues. Germline loops: CDR1 MNHEY, CDR2 SMNVEV (reference sequence). Trimming stripped 4 bases from V and 2 bases from J, with 12 bases between.

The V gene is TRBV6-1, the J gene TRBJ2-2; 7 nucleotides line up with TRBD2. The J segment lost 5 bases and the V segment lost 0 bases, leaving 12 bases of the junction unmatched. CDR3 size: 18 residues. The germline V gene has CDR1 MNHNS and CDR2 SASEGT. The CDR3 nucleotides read TGTGCCAGCAGTGAAGCCAGAGGTGGCGGGAGAGCGACCGGGGAGCTGTTTTTT. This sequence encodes CASSEARGGGRATGELFF.

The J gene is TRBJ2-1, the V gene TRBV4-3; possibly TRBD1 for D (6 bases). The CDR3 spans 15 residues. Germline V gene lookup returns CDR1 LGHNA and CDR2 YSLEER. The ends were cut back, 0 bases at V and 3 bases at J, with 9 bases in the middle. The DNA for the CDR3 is TGCGCCAGCAGCCAAGATACGGGACACTACAATGAGCAGTTCTTC. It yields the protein CASSQDTGHYNEQFF.

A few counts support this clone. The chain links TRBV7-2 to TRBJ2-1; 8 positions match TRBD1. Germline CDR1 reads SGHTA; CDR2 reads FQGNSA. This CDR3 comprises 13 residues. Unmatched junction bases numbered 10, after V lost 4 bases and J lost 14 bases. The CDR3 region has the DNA TGTGCCAGCAGCTCAGGGGGCGCCATCGGGGAGTTCTTC. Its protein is CASSSGGAIGEFF. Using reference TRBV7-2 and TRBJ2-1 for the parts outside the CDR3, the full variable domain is GAGVSQSPSNKVTEKGKDVELRCDPISGHTALYWYRQSLGQGLEFLIYFQGNSAPDKSGLPSDRFSAERTGGSVSTLTIQRTQQEDSAVYLCASSSGGAIGEFFGPGTRLTVL.